This is a list of T cell receptor beta chains from one sample in a study of memory CD4+ T cells and cytomegalovirus serostatus. The assay was immunoSEQ multiplex PCR, and TCRdb's table has in-frame clones only and misses some. Seen here are tens of thousands of clones, more than 65% observed once, and the top ten hold approximately 1.8%. Sequenced sample: memory CD4+ T cells from blood. These TCRs come from an adult in good health and CMV-seronegative. Each CDR3 is given with its conserved first and last residue. D genes are given only for firm matches. The size of a clone is reported for some rows only, either as once, few or many, or as a class for expanded clones.

j_call d_call v_call clone_size cdr3_nt cdr3_aa
TRBJ2-2 NA TRBV5-1 NA TGCGCCAGCAGCTTGGGACGCTTGAACACCGGGGAGCTGTTTTTT CASSLGRLNTGELFF
TRBJ1-2 NA TRBV29-1 NA TGCAGCGTAATGGTGGGGCCCAATGGCTACACCTTC CSVMVGPNGYTF
TRBJ1-6 TRBD1 TRBV11-2 NA TGTGCCAGCAGCTTAGGCAGGGGGGGACTTTTTGCACCCCTCCACTTT CASSLGRGGLFAPLHF
TRBJ1-5 NA TRBV28 NA TGTGCCAGCAGTTTGGGTAGGGGGTTTGGCAATCAGCCCCAGCATTTT CASSLGRGFGNQPQHF
TRBJ1-2 NA TRBV7-9 NA TGTGCCAGCAGCTTAGACAGGGCCGAGGCGGGCTACACCTTC CASSLDRAEAGYTF
TRBJ1-6 NA TRBV18 NA TGTGCCAGCTCACCGGGGGACTCCTATAATTCACCCCTCCACTTT CASSPGDSYNSPLHF
TRBJ1-6 TRBD1 TRBV13 NA TGTGCCAGCAGCTTCCGCCGGGACAGAACTAATTCACCCCTCCACTTT CASSFRRDRTNSPLHF
TRBJ1-4 NA TRBV15 NA TGTGCCACCAGCAGAGATCTCGGGAGCAGTGAAAAACTGTTTTTT CATSRDLGSSEKLFF
TRBJ1-1 NA TRBV25-1 NA TGTGCCAGCGGAAAGAAAGGGGCTACTGAAGCTTTCTTT CASGKKGATEAFF
TRBJ2-3 TRBD2 TRBV5-1 NA TGCGCCAGCAGCGTCAATAGCGGGGGGGCGTCAGATACGCAGTATTTT CASSVNSGGASDTQYF
TRBJ2-5 TRBD2 TRBV2 NA TGTGCCAGCAGCGGGGGACTAGCGGGGAAGGAGACCCAGTACTTC CASSGGLAGKETQYF
TRBJ2-7 TRBD2 TRBV6-1 NA TGTGCCAGCAGAACGGGAGGCACCTACGAGCAGTACTTC CASRTGGTYEQYF
TRBJ1-6 TRBD1 TRBV28 NA TGTGCCAGCAATACCTTAACAGGGGATAATTCACCCCTCCACTTT CASNTLTGDNSPLHF
TRBJ1-1 NA TRBV11-3 NA TGTGCCAGCAGCCCAGAACTGGGCACTGAAGCTTTCTTT CASSPELGTEAFF
TRBJ2-7 NA TRBV28 NA TGTGCCAGCAGTTTGGGTGGGGGTTCCTACGAGCAGTACTTC CASSLGGGSYEQYF
TRBJ2-7 NA TRBV4-1 NA TGCGCCAGCAGCCAAGGGACCGTGGGCTACGAGCAGTACTTC CASSQGTVGYEQYF
TRBJ1-2 TRBD1 TRBV6-6 once TGTGCCAGCAGAACGGACAGGGACTATGGCTACACCTTC CASRTDRDYGYTF
TRBJ2-7 NA TRBV28 NA TGTGCCAGCAGTCAACTCAGGGCCTCCTCCTACGAGCAGTACTTC CASSQLRASSYEQYF
TRBJ2-4 TRBD2 TRBV4-1 NA TGCGCCAGCAGCCAAGATCTAGCGGGGGCCTTAGCCAAAAACATTCAGTACTTC CASSQDLAGALAKNIQYF
TRBJ2-5 TRBD1 TRBV29-1 NA TGCAGCGTTGCTGACAGGGTGGTCCAAGAGACCCAGTACTTC CSVADRVVQETQYF
TRBJ1-4 TRBD1 TRBV30 NA TGTGCCTGGCAGTTTAGGGGGCGGGCTAATGAAAAACTGTTTTTT CAWQFRGRANEKLFF
TRBJ1-1 NA TRBV28 NA TGTGCCAGCAGTTTAAGGGGCCTCCGGAACACTGAAGCTTTCTTT CASSLRGLRNTEAFF
TRBJ2-3 NA TRBV4-2 NA TGTGCCAGCAGCCAAGATCTTAGTTACACAGATACGCAGTATTTT CASSQDLSYTDTQYF
TRBJ1-2 TRBD1 TRBV7-9 NA TGTGCCAGCACCCCGCAGGGGGCAGGGGGCTATGGCTACACCTTC CASTPQGAGGYGYTF
TRBJ2-1 NA TRBV7-3 once TGTGCCAGCAGCTTAATTCTGGAGGGTGAGCAGTTCTTC CASSLILEGEQFF
TRBJ2-2 NA TRBV9 NA TGTGCCAGCAGCTTGTCCGGGGAGCTGTTTTTT CASSLSGELFF
TRBJ2-2 NA TRBV7-9 medium-sized TGTGCCAGCAGCTTAGGCGTGACGTCCGAGGCCGGGGAGCTGTTTTTT CASSLGVTSEAGELFF
TRBJ2-2 NA TRBV11-2 few TGTGCCAGCAGCTTATTGCTAGGGTACACCGGGGAGCTGTTTTTT CASSLLLGYTGELFF
TRBJ1-3 NA TRBV7-2 NA TGTGCCAGCAGCTTTCGAGGGGCTGGAAACACCATATATTTT CASSFRGAGNTIYF
TRBJ1-4 NA TRBV25-1 NA TGTGCCAGCAGTGAAAGGACTGGATGGAATGAAAAACTGTTTTTT CASSERTGWNEKLFF
TRBJ1-2 TRBD1 TRBV6-6 NA TGTGCCAGCAGAAACCGGGACAGGGGGCGAGGCTACACCTTC CASRNRDRGRGYTF
TRBJ1-1 NA TRBV28 NA TGTGCCAGCAGTCTCTCCCGACTGGGACCCTCTGAAGCTTTCTTT CASSLSRLGPSEAFF
TRBJ1-1 NA TRBV5-6 NA TGTGCCAGCAGCTCCACAGGGATCAGGACTGAAGCTTTCTTT CASSSTGIRTEAFF
TRBJ1-1 NA TRBV9 medium-sized TGTGCCAGCAGCGTAGATCACAGGGCGCACACTGAAGCTTTCTTT CASSVDHRAHTEAFF
TRBJ2-3 TRBD2 TRBV15 NA TGTGCCACCAGCAGACCGGGACCCCGGGGGGGTACGCAGTATTTT CATSRPGPRGGTQYF
TRBJ1-2 NA TRBV5-1 NA TGCGCCAGCAGCTTGGTCCCCAACTATGGCTACACCTTC CASSLVPNYGYTF
TRBJ1-1 NA TRBV7-2 NA TGTGCCAGCAGCTTATTGGGGGGAGAGAACACTGAAGCTTTCTTT CASSLLGGENTEAFF
TRBJ1-1 NA TRBV19 NA TGTGCCAGTAGTAACTCCCGGGGGGGGACGAACACTGAAGCTTTCTTT CASSNSRGGTNTEAFF
TRBJ1-1 NA TRBV11-3 NA TGTGCCACCTCGACAGACGGACCGAACACTGAAGCTTTCTTT CATSTDGPNTEAFF
TRBJ1-5 NA TRBV6-1 NA TGTGCCAGCAGTGAAGCGGGGGACGAGCCCCAGCATTTT CASSEAGDEPQHF
TRBJ2-7 NA TRBV18 NA TGTGCCAGCTCACCAGCGAGTAGGGAGCAGTACTTC CASSPASREQYF
TRBJ2-7 NA TRBV2 NA TGTGCCAGCAGGAAAGGACAGCTACCCACCTACGAGCAGTACTTC CASRKGQLPTYEQYF
TRBJ1-2 NA TRBV7-2 few TGTGCCAGCAGCTTAGCGTCTTCGGGCCTCTATGGCTACACCTTC CASSLASSGLYGYTF
TRBJ2-7 TRBD1 TRBV11-3 NA TGTGCCAGCAGCTTAGATAGACAGGGAATGGAGGAGCAGTACTTC CASSLDRQGMEEQYF
TRBJ1-4 TRBD1 TRBV5-4 NA TGTGCCAGCAGCCGACCCGGGACAGATAATGAAAAACTGTTTTTT CASSRPGTDNEKLFF
TRBJ2-7 TRBD1 TRBV6-1 NA TGTGCCAGCAGTGAAGTGGGACAGGGGTTTTACGAGCAGTACTTC CASSEVGQGFYEQYF
TRBJ2-7 NA TRBV5-6 NA TGTGCCAGCAGCTTCCCCGACCTGCCCGAGCAGTACTTC CASSFPDLPEQYF
TRBJ2-7 NA TRBV5-6 NA TGTGCCAGCAGCTTCTCCCACGAGCAGTACTTC CASSFSHEQYF
TRBJ2-5 NA TRBV5-1 once TGCGCCAGCAGGTGGGGACAAAGCCAAATGCGGGCGTATGAGACCCAGTACTTC CASRWGQSQMRAYETQYF
TRBJ1-3 NA TRBV28 NA TGTGCCAGCACCACCGAGGGGGGTAGAAACACCATATATTTT CASTTEGGRNTIYF
TRBJ2-7 NA TRBV5-1 NA TGCGCCAGCAGCTTGGGTGGGACGATGAACGAGCAGTACTTC CASSLGGTMNEQYF
TRBJ2-6 TRBD1 TRBV19 NA TGTGCCAGTACGGACAGGGCTGGGGCCAACGTCCTGACTTTC CASTDRAGANVLTF
TRBJ1-5 NA TRBV28 NA TGTGCCAGCAGTTTATATGGCCTCCGGGGCAATCAGCCCCAGCATTTT CASSLYGLRGNQPQHF
TRBJ1-6 TRBD1 TRBV19 NA TGTGCCAGTAGTATAGCTCCGGGACAGGGTTATTCACCCCTCCACTTT CASSIAPGQGYSPLHF
TRBJ1-5 NA TRBV27 NA TGTGCCAGCAGAGACAGCCGCAATCAGCCCCAGCATTTT CASRDSRNQPQHF